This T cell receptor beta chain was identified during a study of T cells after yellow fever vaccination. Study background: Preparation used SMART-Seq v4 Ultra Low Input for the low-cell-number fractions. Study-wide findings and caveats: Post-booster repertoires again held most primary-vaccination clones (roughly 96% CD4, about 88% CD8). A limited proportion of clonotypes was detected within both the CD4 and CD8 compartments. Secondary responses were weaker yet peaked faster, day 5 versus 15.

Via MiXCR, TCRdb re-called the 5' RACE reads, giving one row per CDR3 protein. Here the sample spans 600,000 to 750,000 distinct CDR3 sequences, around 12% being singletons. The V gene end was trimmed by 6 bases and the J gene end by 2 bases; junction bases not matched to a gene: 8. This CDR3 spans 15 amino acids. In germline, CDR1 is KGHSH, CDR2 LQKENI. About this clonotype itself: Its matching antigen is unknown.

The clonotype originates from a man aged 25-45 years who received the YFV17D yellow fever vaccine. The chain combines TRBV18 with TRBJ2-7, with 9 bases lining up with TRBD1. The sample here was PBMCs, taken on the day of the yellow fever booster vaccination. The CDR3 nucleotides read TGTGCCAGCTCGCCCGACAGGGGGGCCGCCTACGAGCAGTACTTC. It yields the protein CASSPDRGAAYEQYF.